These 22 T cell receptor beta chains came from one sample sequenced in a study of blood T cell repertoires in COVID-19. The method was immunoSEQ multiplex PCR; TCRdb's version includes in-frame clones alone and lacks a portion of them. The sample records 60,000 to 70,000 clones, roughly 82% being singletons. The sample was peripheral blood. These receptors all come from a man aged 60 to 75 with acute or convalescent COVID-19.

The genes are TRBV2 and TRBJ1-2, with 7 positions matching TRBD1. The germline V gene has CDR1 SNHLY and CDR2 FYNNEI. The J segment lost 6 bases and the V segment lost 7 bases, leaving 11 bases of the junction unmatched. This CDR3 contains 14 residues. The CDR3 loop is CASTRSRGRDGYTF. The CDR3 DNA sequence: TGTGCCAGCACTCGCTCGAGGGGGCGTGATGGCTACACCTTC.

This clone came up once. The chain employs TRBV19 and TRBJ2-5, with D possibly matching TRBD1 (6 bases). The CDR3 runs to 14 residues. Trimming pared 1 base from V and 4 bases from J, leaving 10 bases between. The V gene's germline CDR1 is LNHDA and CDR2 SQIVND (reference sequence). Here the CDR3 reads CASSIASGAETQYF. The CDR3 coding sequence is TGTGCCAGTAGTATAGCTTCAGGGGCAGAGACCCAGTACTTC.

This clone was observed once. The V and J genes are TRBV14 and TRBJ2-6, with 7 bases matching TRBD1. From germline, CDR1 is SGHDN and CDR2 FVKESK. Trimming at V came to 3 bases and at J to 1 base, leaving 9 bases not matched to a gene. The CDR3 runs to 18 residues. CDR3 protein: CASSQGWDSRSGANVLTF. CDR3 DNA: TGTGCCAGCAGCCAGGGATGGGACAGTCGTTCTGGGGCCAACGTCCTGACTTTC.

The J gene is TRBJ1-4, the V gene TRBV13; 9 nucleotides match TRBD1. V trimming: 5 bases; J trimming: 6 bases; junction bases outside the gene matches: 4. This CDR3 has 14 amino acids. Germline CDR1 is PRHDT and CDR2 is FYEKMQ (reference sequence). CDR3 protein: CASSRRQGDEKLFF. CDR3 bases: TGTGCCAGCAGCCGCCGACAGGGGGATGAAAAACTGTTTTTT. Filled out from reference TRBV13 and TRBJ1-4, the complete variable domain reads AAGVIQSPRHLIKEKRETATLKCYPIPRHDTVYWYQQGPGQDPQFLISFYEKMQSDKGSIPDRFSAQQFSDYHSELNMSSLELGDSALYFCASSRRQGDEKLFFGSGTQLSVL.

The rearrangement links TRBV11-2 to TRBJ2-7; 7 positions match TRBD1. V trimming: 3 bases; J trimming: 6 bases; junction bases outside the gene matches: 5. Germline-derived CDR1 and CDR2 are SGHAT and FQNNGV. This CDR3 has 13 amino acids. CDR3 DNA sequence: TGTGCCAGCAGCTTGTTAGGGGGCGCCGAGCAGTACTTC. Amino acid sequence: CASSLLGGAEQYF.

The V gene is TRBV5-4, the J gene TRBJ1-2, with 7 bases that match TRBD1. This CDR3 region has 13 residues. CDR1 and CDR2 from the germline V gene are SGHNT and YYREEE (reference sequence). V shed 6 bases and J 8 bases; nucleotides not matched to a gene: 10. CDR3 sequence: CASKMEGGGGYTF. For the CDR3, the DNA is TGTGCCAGCAAAATGGAAGGGGGCGGAGGCTACACCTTC.

V gene TRBV7-6 combines with J gene TRBJ2-1; D is perhaps TRBD2 (7 bases). Germline loops: CDR1 SGHVS, CDR2 FNYEAQ. With 1 base removed from V and 4 bases from J, the gap between germline ends came to 11 bases. The CDR3 totals 15 residues. The CDR3 DNA is TGTGCCAGCAGCTTAGTCGGGGGGCCGTACAATGAGCAGTTCTTC. This sequence encodes CASSLVGGPYNEQFF. Looking up the rest from reference TRBV7-6 and TRBJ2-1 gives the full variable domain: GAGVSQSPRYKVTKRGQDVALRCDPISGHVSLYWYRQALGQGPEFLTYFNYEAQQDKSGLPNDRFSAERPEGSISTLTIQRTEQRDSAMYRCASSLVGGPYNEQFFGPGTRLTVL.

The chain links TRBV7-2 to TRBJ1-2, with D uncertain. The germline gives CDR1 SGHTA, CDR2 FQGNSA. This CDR3 spans 13 amino acids. The V end was cut by 4 bases, the J end by 1 base, with 7 bases between. CDR3 nucleotides: TGTGCCAGCAGCTCCTATGGTAACTATGGCTACACCTTC. Translating gives CASSSYGNYGYTF.

The chain couples TRBV5-5 to TRBJ2-7; 7 bases match TRBD1. This CDR3 region has 14 residues. The germline V gene encodes CDR1 SGHKS and CDR2 YYEKEE (reference sequence). V dropped 0 bases and J dropped 2; count of bases not matched to a gene: 2. The CDR3 DNA sequence: TGTGCCAGCAGCTTGGAACAGGGGCCCTACGAGCAGTACTTC. Translating gives CASSLEQGPYEQYF.

This CDR3 reads CASSFMNTEAFF. CDR3 nucleotides: TGTGCCAGCAGCTTTATGAACACTGAAGCTTTCTTT. V gene TRBV11-3 combines with J gene TRBJ1-1; D not resolved. Trimming took off 3 bases at V and 0 bases at J, with 2 bases between the two ends. CDR1 is SGHNT, CDR2 YENEEA, per germline. The CDR3 spans 12 residues.

The sample holds a few counts of this clone. CDR3 in amino acids: CASSLGASGEAFNEQFF. The CDR3 nucleotides read TGCGCCAGCAGCCTAGGAGCGTCCGGAGAAGCCTTCAATGAGCAGTTCTTC. The V and J genes are TRBV4-3 and TRBJ2-1, with D unresolved. Germline V gene lookup returns CDR1 LGHNA and CDR2 YSLEER. V lost 4 bases and J 6 bases, leaving 22 bases between the germline ends. This CDR3 has 17 residues.

This clone was counted a few times. J is TRBJ1-1 and V is TRBV7-9; 7 nucleotides line up with TRBD1. Per the germline V gene, CDR1 is SEHNR and CDR2 is FQNEAQ (reference sequence). The ends lost 2 bases at V and 7 bases at J; junction bases unmatched: 7. The CDR3 spans 14 residues. CDR3 sequence: CASSLRAQGGEAFF. The CDR3 DNA reads TGTGCCAGCAGCTTACGGGCCCAGGGGGGTGAAGCTTTCTTT.

V gene TRBV7-9 combines with J gene TRBJ2-7; 7 bases are a match to TRBD1. Germline trimming cut 5 bases from V and 4 bases from J; bases unmatched to any gene: 11. This CDR3 has 15 residues. CDR1 and CDR2 (germline): SEHNR, FQNEAQ (reference sequence). The CDR3 sequence is CASSHSKGAIYEQYF. Written as DNA, the CDR3 is TGTGCCAGCAGCCACTCCAAGGGGGCAATATACGAGCAGTACTTC.

The V gene is TRBV4-1, the J gene TRBJ2-6; tentative D call: TRBD2 (5 bases). From germline, CDR1 is MGHRA and CDR2 YSYEKL. V was pared by 5 bases and J by 1 base, with 9 bases between. The length of the CDR3 is 15 residues. The CDR3 sequence: CASSWTFSGANVLTF. CDR3 bases: TGCGCCAGCAGCTGGACTTTTTCTGGGGCCAACGTCCTGACTTTC.

This clone was seen a handful of times. CDR3 nucleotides: TGTGCCAGCAGCCCGACTCTCGACTGGAACACTGAAGCTTTCTTT. Protein sequence: CASSPTLDWNTEAFF. The V and J genes are TRBV27 and TRBJ1-1; D gene uncertain. The CDR3 is 15 amino acids. Germline V CDR1 and CDR2: MNHEY, SMNVEV (reference sequence). Trimming cost V 6 bases and J 1 base, with 15 bases left between them.

The chain has TRBV21-1 and TRBJ2-5; the DNA was not compared with TRBD2, the D call given in the table. TRBV21-1 has pseudogene status. The CDR3 covers 19 residues. The CDR3 sequence: CASSKALGTSGGTQETQYF. CDR3 nucleotide sequence: TGTGCCAGCAGCAAAGCGCTAGGAACTAGCGGGGGGACTCAAGAGACCCAGTACTTC.

The chain couples TRBV5-1 to TRBJ1-2; D remains unclear. The V gene's germline CDR1 is SGHRS and CDR2 YFSETQ. Deletions cut 2 bases from V and 8 bases from J, with 13 bases between. This CDR3 region has 13 residues. The CDR3: CASSFILESGYTF. For the CDR3, the DNA is TGCGCCAGCAGCTTTATCCTGGAGTCGGGCTACACCTTC.

As DNA, the CDR3 is TGTGCCAGTAGTAGAGTAGCCTCCTCTGCTAACACAGATACGCAGTATTTT. Translating it yields CASSRVASSANTDTQYF. J is TRBJ2-3 and V is TRBV19, with no clear D. The CDR3 runs 17 residues. Per the germline V gene, CDR1 is LNHDA and CDR2 is SQIVND (reference sequence). Trimming stripped 4 bases from V and 2 bases from J, with 19 bases between. Combining the CDR3 with reference TRBV19 and TRBJ2-3 gives the whole variable domain DGGITQSPKYLFRKEGQNVTLSCEQNLNHDAMYWYRQDPGQGLRLIYYSQIVNDFQKGDIAEGYSVSREKKESFPLTVTSAQKNPTAFYLCASSRVASSANTDTQYFGPGTRLTVL.

J is TRBJ2-1 and V is TRBV5-6; 9 nucleotides align to TRBD1. V was pared by 4 bases and J by 6 bases, with 5 bases of the junction left unmatched. The CDR3 is 14 amino acids. In germline, CDR1 is SGHDT, CDR2 YYEEEE. This CDR3 is CASSRLTGGNEQFF. In DNA form, the CDR3 reads TGTGCCAGCAGCCGACTGACAGGGGGCAATGAGCAGTTCTTC.

The chain employs TRBV5-1 and TRBJ1-6, with unresolved D. The germline V and J ends were trimmed by 5 bases and 10 bases, with 16 bases remaining between them. The CDR3 has 14 amino acids. The germline CDR1 and CDR2 sequences are SGHRS and YFSETQ. CDR3 residues: CASSPYGEESPLHF. CDR3 nucleotide sequence: TGCGCCAGCAGTCCCTATGGGGAGGAATCACCCCTCCACTTT.

V and J are TRBV7-2 and TRBJ1-1, with a weak D call TRBD1 (5 bases). The V gene's germline CDR1 is SGHTA and CDR2 FQGNSA. Deletions cut 1 base from V and 4 bases from J, with 16 bases between. The length of the CDR3 is 16 residues. The CDR3 loop reads CASSLGPRERGTEAFF. Here the CDR3 DNA reads TGTGCCAGCAGCTTAGGACCCAGGGAGCGGGGCACTGAAGCTTTCTTT.

This clone was counted a few times. The chain couples TRBV9 to TRBJ1-2; TRBD1 matches at 10 bases. Germline CDR1 SGDLS, CDR2 YYNGEE. V lost 3 bases, J lost 8 bases, and 7 bases stayed unmatched. The CDR3 sequence is 14 residues long. The CDR3 nucleotides read TGTGCCAGCAGCGCTCCGGGACAGGGGAAAGGCTACACCTTC. It yields the protein CASSAPGQGKGYTF.